The present T cell receptor beta chain was sequenced within a study of blood T cell repertoires in COVID-19. The sample holds a few counts of this clone. As originally analysed: Counts of nucleated cells, estimated from reference gene primer amplification, were obtained. The table came from immunoSEQ multiplex PCR; TCRdb's copy has only in-frame clones and leaves some out. For V, J and clone size, that table is used; D and trimming come from the DNA. The table records over 400,000 clones, roughly nine tenths of them present only once. J was trimmed by 0 bases and V by 4 bases; bases with no gene match: 2. Germline loops: CDR1 SGHVS, CDR2 FNYEAQ. There are 15 residues in the CDR3.

Sequenced input: peripheral blood. The chain couples TRBV7-6 to TRBJ2-7; TRBD1 matches 11 bases. The clonotype originates from a woman aged 45-60 years with COVID-19, enrolled during active disease. The CDR3 region has the DNA TGTGCCAGCAGCTCTGGGACAGGGGGCTCCTACGAGCAGTACTTC. Amino acid sequence: CASSSGTGGSYEQYF.